These 27 T cell receptor beta chains share one sample of origin, sequenced in a study of cytotoxic CD8 clonotypes in ibrutinib-treated CLL. Sequencing used immunoSEQ multiplex PCR; TCRdb keeps in-frame clones, though not all of them. The sample consists of around 250,000 clones, 70% of them appearing once. The starting material was PBMCs, obtained after 24 months of ibrutinib treatment. The receptors were gathered from a human donor with chronic lymphocytic leukemia.

The rearrangement joins TRBV5-6 to TRBJ2-1, with TRBD2 matching 7 bases. The length of the CDR3 is 15 residues. Germline lookup yields CDR1 SGHDT and CDR2 YYEEEE. V lost 0 bases, J lost 3 bases, and 3 bases stayed unmatched. The CDR3 DNA is TGTGCCAGCAGCTTGGGCGGGAGAGACTACAATGAGCAGTTCTTC. Its protein is CASSLGGRDYNEQFF. The full variable domain, completed using reference TRBV5-6 and TRBJ2-1, is DAGVTQSPTHLIKTRGQQVTLRCSPKSGHDTVSWYQQALGQGPQFIFQYYEEEERQRGNFPDRFSGHQFPNYSSELNVNALLLGDSALYLCASSLGGRDYNEQFFGPGTRLTVL.

V gene TRBV4-2 combines with J gene TRBJ2-7; 9 bases align to TRBD2. Trimming at V came to 1 base and at J to 2 bases, leaving 6 bases not matched to a gene. The CDR3 is 16 amino acids. The V gene's germline CDR1 is LGHNA and CDR2 YNFKEQ. CDR3 in amino acids: CASSQVTSGPTYEQYF. Written as DNA, the CDR3 is TGTGCCAGCAGCCAAGTGACTAGCGGACCCACCTACGAGCAGTACTTC.

This sequence joins TRBV27 and TRBJ2-5; 13 bases agree with TRBD2. J lost 6 bases, V lost 6 bases, and 7 bases had no gene match. This CDR3 spans 15 amino acids. The germline gives CDR1 MNHEY, CDR2 SMNVEV (reference sequence). The chain's CDR3 is CASSYGTSGKQTQYF. CDR3 sequence (DNA): TGTGCCAGCAGCTATGGGACTAGCGGGAAACAGACCCAGTACTTC.

This sequence joins TRBV28 and TRBJ1-4, with D maybe TRBD1 (6 bases). CDR3 size: 14 residues. Trimming removed 3 bases at V and 7 bases at J, with 12 bases between. Per germline, CDR1 MDHEN and CDR2 SYDVKM. The DNA for the CDR3 is TGTGCCAGCAGTTTCCCAGGGGTACGTGAAAAACTGTTTTTT. Translating it yields CASSFPGVREKLFF.

The chain couples TRBV25-1 to TRBJ1-5; D is perhaps TRBD1 (6 bases). V dropped 3 bases and J dropped 3 bases, with 9 bases sitting between them. CDR3 length: 14 amino acids. The germline V gene encodes CDR1 MGHDK and CDR2 SYGVNS. Written as DNA, the CDR3 is TGTGCCAGCAGTGATAGACAGGTCAATCAGCCCCAGCATTTT. The encoded protein is CASSDRQVNQPQHF.

The chain couples TRBV29-1 to TRBJ2-7, with D hard to call. The germline CDR1 and CDR2 sequences are SQVTM and ANQGSEA. This CDR3 region has 10 residues. The V and J ends lost 5 bases and 6 bases respectively, with 8 bases between them. The CDR3 reads CSVKSGEQYF. CDR3 bases: TGCAGCGTTAAGTCGGGCGAGCAGTACTTC.

The gene calls are TRBV7-9 and TRBJ2-7; TRBD1 or TRBD2 may be the D gene (5 bases each). This CDR3 is built from 14 residues. Germline V gene lookup returns CDR1 SEHNR and CDR2 FQNEAQ (reference sequence). V dropped 1 base and J dropped 3 bases, with 10 bases sitting between them. The CDR3 nucleotides are TGTGCCAGCAGCTTAGGGGGGAGTGACTACGAGCAGTACTTC. Its translation is CASSLGGSDYEQYF. Full variable domain (outside the CDR3, taken from reference TRBV7-9 and TRBJ2-7): DTGVSQNPRHKITKRGQNVTFRCDPISEHNRLYWYRQTLGQGPEFLTYFQNEAQLEKSRLLSDRFSAERPKGSFSTLEIQRTEQGDSAMYLCASSLGGSDYEQYFGPGTRLTVT.

V gene TRBV4-3 combines with J gene TRBJ2-1, with TRBD2 matching 12 bases. The CDR3 covers 16 residues. Per the germline V gene, CDR1 is LGHNA and CDR2 is YSLEER. Trimming cost V 4 bases and J 10 bases; bases outside gene matches: 11. In nucleotides, the CDR3 is TGCGCCAGCAGCCCCGAGGAACTAGCGGGAGGTGGGGAGCAGTTCTTC. Its protein is CASSPEELAGGGEQFF.

The V gene is TRBV5-5, the J gene TRBJ1-1; D uncertain. Germline values: CDR1 SGHKS, CDR2 YYEKEE (reference sequence). The length of the CDR3 is 13 residues. Trimming left V 2 bases short and J 1 base short, with 6 bases between. For the CDR3, the DNA is TGTGCCAGCAGCTTCCTTCCGAACACTGAAGCTTTCTTT. Its protein product is CASSFLPNTEAFF.

The V and J genes are TRBV19 and TRBJ2-7, with 10 positions matching TRBD2. The CDR3 spans 17 residues. The ends lost 3 bases at V and 3 bases at J; junction bases unmatched: 11. Germline V gene lookup returns CDR1 LNHDA and CDR2 SQIVND (reference sequence). The DNA of the CDR3 is TGTGCCAGTAGTATTCGGCCTAGCGGGAGCAGCTTCTACGAGCAGTACTTC. Residues: CASSIRPSGSSFYEQYF.

This sequence joins TRBV6-5 and TRBJ2-7; 8 positions match TRBD1. V lost 6 bases and J lost 8; bases outside the gene matches: 12. The CDR3 consists of 14 residues. Germline V gene sequence: CDR1 MNHEY, CDR2 SVGAGI. The CDR3 DNA sequence: TGTGCCAGCAGCCCCCGGACAGGGAAGGATAAGCAGTACTTC. Translating gives CASSPRTGKDKQYF.

This clone was seen a single time. The chain couples TRBV7-9 to TRBJ2-1; 8 nucleotides match TRBD2. Germline values: CDR1 SEHNR, CDR2 FQNEAQ (reference sequence). CDR3 length: 15 residues. Trimming removed 3 bases from V and 8 bases from J; junction bases left unmatched: 9. CDR3 sequence: CASSFGREVSYEQFF. CDR3 sequence (DNA): TGTGCCAGCAGCTTCGGGCGGGAGGTTAGCTATGAGCAGTTCTTC.

This clone has just a few counts. The chain employs TRBV7-3 and TRBJ2-3; TRBD1 is a possible D gene (7 bases). The germline V gene encodes CDR1 SGHTA and CDR2 FQGTGA. The ends were cut back, 5 bases at V and 7 bases at J, with 13 bases in the middle. The CDR3 runs to 13 residues. As DNA, the CDR3 is TGTGCCAGCAGCGGAGGGGGCATGTATACGCAGTATTTT. Protein sequence: CASSGGGMYTQYF.

In regard to this clone: One end of the junction does not line up with germline, which may come from a read error. The chain couples TRBV29-1 to TRBJ2-4, with 10 bases matching TRBD1. CDR1 is SQVTM, CDR2 ANQGSEA, per germline. This CDR3 region has 12 residues. CDR3 sequence reads: CSAQFWTGGRHF. CDR3 sequence (DNA): TGCAGCGCACAATTTTGGACAGGGGGTCGGCACTTC. The full variable domain, rest sourced from reference TRBV29-1 and TRBJ2-4, is SAVISQKPSRDICQRGTSLTIQCQVDSQVTMMFWYRQQPGQSLTLIATANQGSEATYESGFVIDKFPISRPNLTFSTLTVSNMSPEDSSIYLCSAQFWTGGRHFGAGTRLSVL.

The chain recombines TRBV5-4 with TRBJ2-7, with D possibly matching TRBD2 (5 bases). This CDR3 has 13 residues. Trimming pared 4 bases from V and 3 bases from J, leaving 11 bases between. Per the germline V gene, CDR1 is SGHNT and CDR2 is YYREEE (reference sequence). CDR3 coding DNA: TGTGCCAGCAGCCCGGACTCCCGCTACGAGCAGTACTTC. The encoded protein is CASSPDSRYEQYF.

This clone was observed a handful of times. The chain carries TRBV30 and TRBJ1-2; 9 nucleotides align to TRBD1. V was clipped by 3 bases and J by 6 bases; unmatched bases: 8. Germline-derived CDR1 and CDR2 are GTSNPN and SVGIG (reference sequence). This CDR3 is 14 amino acids long. The chain's CDR3 is CAWSEGQGWDGYTF. The CDR3 nucleotides are TGTGCCTGGAGCGAGGGACAGGGCTGGGATGGCTACACCTTC.

This clone was seen more than once but under ten times. One end of the junction is discordant with germline, which a read error may explain. The J gene is TRBJ2-7, the V gene TRBV7-7; D is possibly TRBD1 or TRBD2 (5 bases each). Germline CDR1 reads SSHAT; CDR2 reads FNYEAQ (reference sequence). This CDR3 region has 13 residues. In DNA form, the CDR3 reads TGTGCTAGCAGCCTAGAGGGGCAGCGCGAGCAGTACTTC. Protein sequence: CASSLEGQREQYF.

J is TRBJ2-3 and V is TRBV5-1; a weak D match, TRBD2 (6 bases). CDR1 and CDR2 (germline): SGHRS, YFSETQ. CDR3 size: 15 residues. The V end was cut by 2 bases, the J end by 0 bases, with 10 bases between. CDR3 residues: CASSFSGGSTDTQYF. In DNA form, the CDR3 reads TGCGCCAGCAGCTTTAGCGGAGGTAGCACAGATACGCAGTATTTT.

DNA for the CDR3: TGTGCCAGCAGTCTCAGAGATATGAACACTGAAGCTTTCTTT. Its translation is CASSLRDMNTEAFF. The genes are TRBV25-1 and TRBJ1-1; D call uncertain. Germline V gene sequence: CDR1 MGHDK, CDR2 SYGVNS. The CDR3 has 14 residues. V was shortened by 5 bases and J by 0 bases, with 10 bases between the two germline ends.

This clone was seen a few times. The genes are TRBV7-3 and TRBJ1-4; perhaps TRBD1 as D (6 bases). The germline V gene has CDR1 SGHTA and CDR2 FQGTGA. V was cut by 2 bases and J by 4 bases, with 8 bases left in between. This CDR3 contains 14 residues. The CDR3 sequence is CASSLWTVNEKLFF. As DNA, the CDR3 is TGTGCCAGCAGCTTATGGACAGTTAATGAAAAACTGTTTTTT.

This rearrangement joins TRBV29-1 to TRBJ2-3; 8 bases agree with TRBD2. V lost 8 bases to trimming and J lost 5 bases; unmatched junction nucleotides: 9. Germline V gives CDR1 SQVTM, CDR2 ANQGSEA. The CDR3 spans 13 residues. The CDR3 sequence is CSLSAGAGDTQYF. For the CDR3, the DNA is TGCAGCCTTTCAGCGGGAGCGGGAGATACGCAGTATTTT.

This clone was counted once. The chain carries TRBV9 and TRBJ2-2; 8 bases align to TRBD2. V shed 5 bases and J 5 bases; nucleotides not matched to a gene: 8. This CDR3 has 15 amino acids. CDR1 is SGDLS and CDR2 is YYNGEE in the germline V gene. The CDR3: CASSPGGSATGELFF. As DNA, the CDR3 is TGTGCCAGCAGTCCGGGGGGGAGCGCAACCGGGGAGCTGTTTTTT.

This clone was counted a single time. The chain couples TRBV27 to TRBJ2-3; 7 bases align to TRBD2. CDR3 length: 15 amino acids. Germline trimming cut 8 bases from V and 6 bases from J; bases unmatched to any gene: 14. Germline V lookup: CDR1 MNHEY, CDR2 SMNVEV (reference sequence). CDR3 in amino acids: CASGRTRSGYDTQYF. The CDR3 coding sequence is TGTGCCAGCGGGCGGACTAGAAGTGGTTACGATACGCAGTATTTT.

This clone has a handful of counts. This chain connects TRBV5-1 to TRBJ2-7; D remains unclear. The germline gives CDR1 SGHRS, CDR2 YFSETQ. Trimming stripped 3 bases from V and 5 bases from J, with 15 bases between. This CDR3 is 14 amino acids long. CDR3 sequence (DNA): TGCGCCAGCAGCTCCCGCCAGTATAGGGACGAGCAGTACTTC. Translating it yields CASSSRQYRDEQYF.

The chain has TRBV9 and TRBJ2-3, with D possibly TRBD2 on 6 matching bases. This CDR3 spans 17 amino acids. Germline V gene data show CDR1 as SGDLS and CDR2 as YYNGEE. The ends were cut back, 0 bases at V and 1 base at J, with 15 bases in the middle. CDR3 sequence: CASSVDGGIVGTDTQYF. The DNA of the CDR3 is TGTGCCAGCAGCGTAGATGGAGGGATCGTGGGCACAGATACGCAGTATTTT. Full variable domain (remainder filled in from reference TRBV9 and TRBJ2-3): DSGVTQTPKHLITATGQRVTLRCSPRSGDLSVYWYQQSLDQGLQFLIQYYNGEERAKGNILERFSAQQFPDLHSELNLSSLELGDSALYFCASSVDGGIVGTDTQYFGPGTRLTVL.

CDR3 in amino acids: CASSFGTLMGLAGLQETQYF. The CDR3 DNA reads as TGTGCCAGCAGTTTTGGGACGCTAATGGGACTAGCGGGACTACAAGAGACCCAGTACTTC. The chain couples TRBV28 to TRBJ2-5; 13 bases agree with TRBD2. The CDR3 sequence is 20 residues long. Germline V lookup: CDR1 MDHEN, CDR2 SYDVKM. The ends lost 3 bases at V and 2 bases at J; junction bases unmatched: 15.

With respect to this clone: Other DNA sequences of this sample code for an identical CDR3. The V and J genes are TRBV19 and TRBJ1-2; D is uncertain. Trimming left V 5 bases short and J 3 bases short, with 7 bases between. This CDR3 is 12 amino acids long. Germline lookup yields CDR1 LNHDA and CDR2 SQIVND (reference sequence). CDR3 region: CASSVSDYGYTF. DNA of the CDR3: TGTGCCAGTAGTGTGAGTGACTATGGCTACACCTTC. Filled out from reference TRBV19 and TRBJ1-2, the complete variable domain reads DGGITQSPKYLFRKEGQNVTLSCEQNLNHDAMYWYRQDPGQGLRLIYYSQIVNDFQKGDIAEGYSVSREKKESFPLTVTSAQKNPTAFYLCASSVSDYGYTFGSGTRLTVV.